This T cell receptor (beta chain) comes out of a study of T cells in Graves' hyperthyroidism and ophthalmopathy. RNA transcripts yielded amplified TCR beta CDR3 regions. The TCR CDR3 was amplified in a first-round RT-PCR using the HTBI primer set. From the multiplex PCR reads, TCRdb called clonotypes with MiXCR, one entry per CDR3 protein. Of about 660,000 distinct CDR3 sequences in the sample, 40% to 55% are singletons; the top ten hold approximately 6.8%. CDR1 SGHDT and CDR2 YYEEEE come from the germline V gene. This CDR3 spans 15 amino acids. V shed 3 bases and J 4 bases; nucleotides not matched to a gene: 6.

The chain employs TRBV5-6 and TRBJ1-5; the match to TRBD1 covers 8 bases. The receptor comes from an adult man with Graves' disease, either hyperthyroidism or ophthalmopathy (not recorded which). The sample comprised peripheral blood or thyroid tissue (not recorded which). CDR3: CASSSSGGSNQPQHF. CDR3 nucleotide sequence: TGTGCCAGCAGCTCTTCAGGGGGCAGTAATCAGCCCCAGCATTTT.